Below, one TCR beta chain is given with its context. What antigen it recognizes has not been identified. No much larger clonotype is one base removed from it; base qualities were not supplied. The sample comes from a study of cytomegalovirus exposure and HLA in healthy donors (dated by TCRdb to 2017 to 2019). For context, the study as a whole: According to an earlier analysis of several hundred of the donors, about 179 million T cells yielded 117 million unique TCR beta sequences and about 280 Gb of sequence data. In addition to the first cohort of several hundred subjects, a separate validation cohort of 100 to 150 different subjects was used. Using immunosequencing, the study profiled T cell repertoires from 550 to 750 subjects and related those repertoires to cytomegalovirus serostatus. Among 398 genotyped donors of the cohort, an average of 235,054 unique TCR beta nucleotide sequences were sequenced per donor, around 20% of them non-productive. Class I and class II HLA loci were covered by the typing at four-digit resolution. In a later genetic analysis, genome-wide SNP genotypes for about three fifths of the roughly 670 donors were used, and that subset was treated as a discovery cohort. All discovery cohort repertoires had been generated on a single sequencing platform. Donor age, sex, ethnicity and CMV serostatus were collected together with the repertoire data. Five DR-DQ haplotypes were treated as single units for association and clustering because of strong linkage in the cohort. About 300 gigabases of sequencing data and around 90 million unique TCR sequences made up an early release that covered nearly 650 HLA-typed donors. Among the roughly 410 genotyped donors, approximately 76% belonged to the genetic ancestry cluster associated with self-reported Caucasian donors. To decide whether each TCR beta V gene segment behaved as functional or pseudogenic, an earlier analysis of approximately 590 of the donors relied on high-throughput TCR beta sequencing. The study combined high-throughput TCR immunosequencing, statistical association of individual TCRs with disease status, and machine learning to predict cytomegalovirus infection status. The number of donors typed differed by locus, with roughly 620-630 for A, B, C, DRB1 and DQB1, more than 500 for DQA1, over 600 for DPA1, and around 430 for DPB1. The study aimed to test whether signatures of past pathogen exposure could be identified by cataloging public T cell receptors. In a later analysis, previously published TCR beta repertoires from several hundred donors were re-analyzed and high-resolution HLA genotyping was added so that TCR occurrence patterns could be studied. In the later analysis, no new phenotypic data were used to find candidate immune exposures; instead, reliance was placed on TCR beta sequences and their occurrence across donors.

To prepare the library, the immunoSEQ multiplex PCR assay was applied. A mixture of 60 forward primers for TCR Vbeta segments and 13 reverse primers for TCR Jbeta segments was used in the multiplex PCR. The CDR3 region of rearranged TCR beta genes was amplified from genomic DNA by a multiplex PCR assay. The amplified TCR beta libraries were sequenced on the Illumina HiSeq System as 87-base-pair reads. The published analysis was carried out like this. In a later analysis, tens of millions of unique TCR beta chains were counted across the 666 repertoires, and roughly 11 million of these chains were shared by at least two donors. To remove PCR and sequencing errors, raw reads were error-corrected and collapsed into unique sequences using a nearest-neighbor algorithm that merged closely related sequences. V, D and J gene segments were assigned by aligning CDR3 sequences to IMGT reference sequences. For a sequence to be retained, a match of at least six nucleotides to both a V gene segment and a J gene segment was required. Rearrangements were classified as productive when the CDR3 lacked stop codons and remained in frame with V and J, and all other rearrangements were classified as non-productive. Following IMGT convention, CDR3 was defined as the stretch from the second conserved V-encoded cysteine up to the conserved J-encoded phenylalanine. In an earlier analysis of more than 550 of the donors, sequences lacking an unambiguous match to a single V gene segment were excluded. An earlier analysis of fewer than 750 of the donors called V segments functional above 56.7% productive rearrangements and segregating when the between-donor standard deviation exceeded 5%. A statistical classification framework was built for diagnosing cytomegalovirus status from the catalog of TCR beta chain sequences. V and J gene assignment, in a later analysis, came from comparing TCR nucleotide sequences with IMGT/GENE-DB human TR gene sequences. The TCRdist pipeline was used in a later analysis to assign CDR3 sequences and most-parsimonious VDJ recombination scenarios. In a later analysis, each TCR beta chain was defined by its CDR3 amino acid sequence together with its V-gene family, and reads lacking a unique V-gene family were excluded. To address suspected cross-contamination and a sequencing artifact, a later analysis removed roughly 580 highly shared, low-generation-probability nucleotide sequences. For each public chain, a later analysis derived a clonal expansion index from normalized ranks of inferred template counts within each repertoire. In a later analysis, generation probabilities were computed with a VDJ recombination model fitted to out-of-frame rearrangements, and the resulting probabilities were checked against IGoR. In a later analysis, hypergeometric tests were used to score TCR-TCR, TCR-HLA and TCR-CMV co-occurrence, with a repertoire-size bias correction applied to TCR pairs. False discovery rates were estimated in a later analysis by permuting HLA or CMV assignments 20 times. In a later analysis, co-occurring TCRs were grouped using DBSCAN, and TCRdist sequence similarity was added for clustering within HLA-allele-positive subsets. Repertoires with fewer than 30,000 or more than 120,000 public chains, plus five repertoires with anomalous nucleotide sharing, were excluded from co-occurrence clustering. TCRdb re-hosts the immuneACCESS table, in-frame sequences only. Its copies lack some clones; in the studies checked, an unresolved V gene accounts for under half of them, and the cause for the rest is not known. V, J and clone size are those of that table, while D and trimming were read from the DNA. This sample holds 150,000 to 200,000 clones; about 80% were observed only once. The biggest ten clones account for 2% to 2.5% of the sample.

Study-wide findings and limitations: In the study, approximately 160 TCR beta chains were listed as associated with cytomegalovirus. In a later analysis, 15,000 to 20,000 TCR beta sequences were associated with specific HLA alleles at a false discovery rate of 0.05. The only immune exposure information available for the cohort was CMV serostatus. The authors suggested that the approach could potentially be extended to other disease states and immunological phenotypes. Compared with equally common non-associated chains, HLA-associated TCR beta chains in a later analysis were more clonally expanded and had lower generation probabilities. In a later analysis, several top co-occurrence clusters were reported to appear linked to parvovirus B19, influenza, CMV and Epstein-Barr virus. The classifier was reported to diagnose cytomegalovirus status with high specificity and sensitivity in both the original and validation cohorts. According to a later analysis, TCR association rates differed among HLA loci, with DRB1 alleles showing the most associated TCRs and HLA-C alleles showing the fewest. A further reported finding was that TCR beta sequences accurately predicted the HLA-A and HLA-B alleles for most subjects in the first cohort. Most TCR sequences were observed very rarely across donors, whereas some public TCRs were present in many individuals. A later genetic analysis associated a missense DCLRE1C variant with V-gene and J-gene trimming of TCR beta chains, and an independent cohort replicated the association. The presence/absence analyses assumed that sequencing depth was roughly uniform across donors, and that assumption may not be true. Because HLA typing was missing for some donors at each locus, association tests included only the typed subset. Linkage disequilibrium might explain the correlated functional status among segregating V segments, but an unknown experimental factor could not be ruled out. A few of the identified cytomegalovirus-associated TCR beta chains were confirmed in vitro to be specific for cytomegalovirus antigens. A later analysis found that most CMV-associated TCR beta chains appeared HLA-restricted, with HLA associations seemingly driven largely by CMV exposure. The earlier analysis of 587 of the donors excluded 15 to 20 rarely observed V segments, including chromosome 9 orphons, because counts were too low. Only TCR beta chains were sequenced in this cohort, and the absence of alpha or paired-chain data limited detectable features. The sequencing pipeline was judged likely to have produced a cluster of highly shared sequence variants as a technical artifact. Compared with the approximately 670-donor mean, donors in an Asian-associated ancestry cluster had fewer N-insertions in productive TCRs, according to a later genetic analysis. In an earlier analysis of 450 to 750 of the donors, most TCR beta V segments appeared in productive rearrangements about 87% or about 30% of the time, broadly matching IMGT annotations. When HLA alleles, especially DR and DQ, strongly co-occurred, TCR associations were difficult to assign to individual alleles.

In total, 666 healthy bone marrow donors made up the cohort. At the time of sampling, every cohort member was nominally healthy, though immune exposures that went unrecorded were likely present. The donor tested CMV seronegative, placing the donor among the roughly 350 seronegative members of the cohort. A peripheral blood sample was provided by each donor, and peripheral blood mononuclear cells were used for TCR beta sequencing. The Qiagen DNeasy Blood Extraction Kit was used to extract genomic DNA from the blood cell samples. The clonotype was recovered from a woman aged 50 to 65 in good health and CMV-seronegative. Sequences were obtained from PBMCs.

The sequenced DNA is TGTGCCAGCAGCTTAGGTGGACAGAGTTATGGCTACACCTTC. Its product reads: CASSLGGQSYGYTF. The rearrangement joined TRBV7-9 to TRBJ1-2; the best D guess is TRBD1, with 6 bases matching. The CDR3 spans 14 residues, from the cysteine through the phenylalanine. The CDR3 DNA has 42 bases and is translated from base 1. Looking up the germline V gene (reference sequence) yields CDR1 SEHNR and CDR2 FQNEAQ. Cut back by 1 base and 5 bases, the V and J ends lie 11 bases apart. Full variable domain (CDR3 extended with the reference TRBV7-9 and TRBJ1-2 proteins): DTGVSQNPRHKITKRGQNVTFRCDPISEHNRLYWYRQTLGQGPEFLTYFQNEAQLEKSRLLSDRFSAERPKGSFSTLEIQRTEQGDSAMYLCASSLGGQSYGYTFGSGTRLTVV.